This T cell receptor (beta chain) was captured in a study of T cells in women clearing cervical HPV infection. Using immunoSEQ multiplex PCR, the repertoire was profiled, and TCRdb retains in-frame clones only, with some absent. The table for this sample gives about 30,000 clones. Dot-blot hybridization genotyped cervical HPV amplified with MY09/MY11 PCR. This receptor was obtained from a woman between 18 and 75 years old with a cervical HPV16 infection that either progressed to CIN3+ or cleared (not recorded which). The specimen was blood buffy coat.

CDR3 bases read: TGTGCCAGCAGCCAATCCCGACAGCAAGAGACC. Translating it yields CASSQSRQQET. The full CDR3 is CASSQSRQQETQYF. The chain joins TRBV4-2 to TRBJ2-5, with a tentative D call TRBD1 (5 bases). The read gets to within 3 residues of the CDR3 end, and the germline J gene fills in the rest. Looked up from germline, CDR1 is LGHNA and CDR2 is YNFKEQ. The V end lost 2 bases, the J end lost 2 bases, and 9 bases lay between the germline ends. The CDR3 contains 14 residues.